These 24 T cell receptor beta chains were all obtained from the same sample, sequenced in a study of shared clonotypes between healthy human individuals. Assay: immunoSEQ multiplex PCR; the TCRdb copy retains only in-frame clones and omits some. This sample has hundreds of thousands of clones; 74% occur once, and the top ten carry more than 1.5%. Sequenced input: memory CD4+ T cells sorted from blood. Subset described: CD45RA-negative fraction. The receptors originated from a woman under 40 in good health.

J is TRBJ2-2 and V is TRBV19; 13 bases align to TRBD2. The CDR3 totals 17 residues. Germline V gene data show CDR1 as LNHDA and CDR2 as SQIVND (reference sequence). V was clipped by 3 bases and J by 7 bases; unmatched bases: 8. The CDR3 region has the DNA TGTGCCAGTAGTATGCGAGGACTAGCGGGAGCTGACGGGGAGCTGTTTTTT. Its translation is CASSMRGLAGADGELFF.

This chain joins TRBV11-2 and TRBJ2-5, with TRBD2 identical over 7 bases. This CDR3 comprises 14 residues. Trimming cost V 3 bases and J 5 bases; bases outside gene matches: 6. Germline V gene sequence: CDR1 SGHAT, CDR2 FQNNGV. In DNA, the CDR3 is TGTGCCAGCAGCTTCCCGGGAGGCCTCGAGACCCAGTACTTC. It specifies CASSFPGGLETQYF. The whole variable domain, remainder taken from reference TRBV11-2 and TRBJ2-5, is EAGVAQSPRYKIIEKRQSVAFWCNPISGHATLYWYQQILGQGPKLLIQFQNNGVVDDSQLPKDRFSAERLKGVDSTLKIQPAKLEDSAVYLCASSFPGGLETQYFGPGTRLLVL.

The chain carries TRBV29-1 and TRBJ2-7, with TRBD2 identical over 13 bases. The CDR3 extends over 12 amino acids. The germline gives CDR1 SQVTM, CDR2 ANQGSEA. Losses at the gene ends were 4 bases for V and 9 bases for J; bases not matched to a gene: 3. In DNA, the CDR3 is TGCAGCGTTGGGACTAGCGGGAGTCGGCAGTACTTC. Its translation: CSVGTSGSRQYF.

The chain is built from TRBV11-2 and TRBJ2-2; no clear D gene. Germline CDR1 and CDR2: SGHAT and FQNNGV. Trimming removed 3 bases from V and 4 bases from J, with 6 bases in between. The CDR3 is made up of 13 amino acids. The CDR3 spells CASSFNRTGELFF. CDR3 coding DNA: TGTGCCAGCAGCTTTAATCGCACCGGGGAGCTGTTTTTT. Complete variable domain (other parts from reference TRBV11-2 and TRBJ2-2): EAGVAQSPRYKIIEKRQSVAFWCNPISGHATLYWYQQILGQGPKLLIQFQNNGVVDDSQLPKDRFSAERLKGVDSTLKIQPAKLEDSAVYLCASSFNRTGELFFGEGSRLTVL.

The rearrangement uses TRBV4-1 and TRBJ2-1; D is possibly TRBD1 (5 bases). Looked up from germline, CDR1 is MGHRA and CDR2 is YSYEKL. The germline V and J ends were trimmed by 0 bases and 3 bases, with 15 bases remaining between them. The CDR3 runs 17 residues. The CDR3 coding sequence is TGCGCCAGCAGCCAAGAATCGCGGAGACAGAGCTACAATGAGCAGTTCTTC. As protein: CASSQESRRQSYNEQFF.

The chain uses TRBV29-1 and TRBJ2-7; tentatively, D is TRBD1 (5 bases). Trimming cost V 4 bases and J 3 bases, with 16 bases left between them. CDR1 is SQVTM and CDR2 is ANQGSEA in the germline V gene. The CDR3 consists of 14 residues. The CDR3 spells CSVAGSKRNYEQYF. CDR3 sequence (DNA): TGCAGCGTTGCAGGGTCAAAAAGGAACTACGAGCAGTACTTC.

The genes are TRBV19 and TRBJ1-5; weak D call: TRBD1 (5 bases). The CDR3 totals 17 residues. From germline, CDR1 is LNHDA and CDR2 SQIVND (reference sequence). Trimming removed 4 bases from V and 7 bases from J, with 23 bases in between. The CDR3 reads CASSTTHGAQTDQPQHF. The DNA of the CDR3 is TGTGCCAGTAGTACGACCCACGGGGCACAAACGGACCAGCCCCAGCATTTT.

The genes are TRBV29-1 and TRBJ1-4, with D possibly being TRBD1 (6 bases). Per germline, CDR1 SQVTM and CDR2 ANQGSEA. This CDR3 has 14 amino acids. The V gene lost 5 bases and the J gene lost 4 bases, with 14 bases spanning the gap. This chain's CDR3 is CSVKRGDGNEKLFF. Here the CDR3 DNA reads TGCAGCGTTAAAAGGGGGGATGGTAATGAAAAACTGTTTTTT.

CDR3 protein: CASSLEEKLFF. CDR3 in DNA: TGTGCCAGCAGCTTGGAGGAAAAACTGTTTTTT. V gene TRBV5-8 combines with J gene TRBJ1-4, with D unresolved. The germline CDR1 and CDR2 sequences are SGHTS and YDEGEE. The CDR3 is made up of 11 amino acids. Trimming removed 0 bases at V and 8 bases at J, with 2 bases between.

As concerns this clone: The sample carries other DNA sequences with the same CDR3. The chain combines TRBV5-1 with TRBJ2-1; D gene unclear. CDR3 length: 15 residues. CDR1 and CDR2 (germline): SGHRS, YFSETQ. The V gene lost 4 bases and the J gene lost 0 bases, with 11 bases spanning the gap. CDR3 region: CASSLDTSSYNEQFF. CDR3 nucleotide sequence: TGCGCCAGCAGCCTCGACACGAGCTCCTACAATGAGCAGTTCTTC.

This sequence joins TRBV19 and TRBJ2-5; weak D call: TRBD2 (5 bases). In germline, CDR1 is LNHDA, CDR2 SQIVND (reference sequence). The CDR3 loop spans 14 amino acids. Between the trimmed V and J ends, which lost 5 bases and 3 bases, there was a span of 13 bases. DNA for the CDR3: TGTGCCAGTAGTCGGGAACGAATGAAAGAGACCCAGTACTTC. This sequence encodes CASSRERMKETQYF.

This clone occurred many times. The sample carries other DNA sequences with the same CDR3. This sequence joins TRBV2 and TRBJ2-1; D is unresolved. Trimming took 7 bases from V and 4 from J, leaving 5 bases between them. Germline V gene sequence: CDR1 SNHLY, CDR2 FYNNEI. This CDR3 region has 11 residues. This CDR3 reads CASTSYNEQFF. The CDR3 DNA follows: TGTGCCAGCACCTCGTACAATGAGCAGTTCTTC.

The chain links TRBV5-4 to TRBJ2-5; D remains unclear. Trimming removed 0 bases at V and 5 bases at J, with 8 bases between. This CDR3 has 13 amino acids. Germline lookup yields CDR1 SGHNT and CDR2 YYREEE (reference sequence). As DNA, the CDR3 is TGTGCCAGCAGCTTGGAGGTTATGGAGACCCAGTACTTC. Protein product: CASSLEVMETQYF.

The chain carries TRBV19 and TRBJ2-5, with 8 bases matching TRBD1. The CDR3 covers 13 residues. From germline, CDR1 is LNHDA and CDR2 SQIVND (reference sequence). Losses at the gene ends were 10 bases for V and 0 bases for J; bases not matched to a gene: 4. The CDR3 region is CATRDRYQETQYF. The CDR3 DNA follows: TGTGCCACCCGGGACAGGTACCAAGAGACCCAGTACTTC.

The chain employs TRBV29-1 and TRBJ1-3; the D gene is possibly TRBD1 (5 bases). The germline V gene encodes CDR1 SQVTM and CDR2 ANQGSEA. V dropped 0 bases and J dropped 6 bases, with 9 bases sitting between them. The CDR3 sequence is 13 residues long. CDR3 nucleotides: TGCAGCGTTGAAGACGACAGAGAAAACACCATATATTTT. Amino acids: CSVEDDRENTIYF.

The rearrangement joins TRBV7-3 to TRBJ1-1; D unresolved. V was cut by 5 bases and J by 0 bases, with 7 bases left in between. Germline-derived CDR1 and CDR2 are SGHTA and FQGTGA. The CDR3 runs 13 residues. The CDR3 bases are TGTGCCAGCAGCCCTCGGATGAACACTGAAGCTTTCTTT. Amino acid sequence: CASSPRMNTEAFF. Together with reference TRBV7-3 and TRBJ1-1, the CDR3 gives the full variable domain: GAGVSQTPSNKVTEKGKYVELRCDPISGHTALYWYRQSLGQGPEFLIYFQGTGAADDSGLPNDRFFAVRPEGSVSTLKIQRTERGDSAVYLCASSPRMNTEAFFGQGTRLTVV.

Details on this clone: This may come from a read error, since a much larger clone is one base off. The CDR3 nucleotides read TGTGCCAGCAGCCCGGACGCGCTTAGCAATCAGCCCCAGCATTTT. Translating it yields CASSPDALSNQPQHF. This sequence joins TRBV7-1 and TRBJ1-5; no clear D. TRBV7-1 is an open reading frame whose function is uncertain. The CDR3 is made up of 15 amino acids. Trimming removed 5 bases at V and 0 bases at J, with 11 bases between.

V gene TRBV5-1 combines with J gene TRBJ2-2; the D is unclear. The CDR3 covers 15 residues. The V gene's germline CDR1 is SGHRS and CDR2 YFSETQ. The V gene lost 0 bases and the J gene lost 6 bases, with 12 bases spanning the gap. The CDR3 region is CASSLGHEAAGELFF. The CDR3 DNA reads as TGCGCCAGCAGCTTGGGTCATGAGGCGGCCGGGGAGCTGTTTTTT.

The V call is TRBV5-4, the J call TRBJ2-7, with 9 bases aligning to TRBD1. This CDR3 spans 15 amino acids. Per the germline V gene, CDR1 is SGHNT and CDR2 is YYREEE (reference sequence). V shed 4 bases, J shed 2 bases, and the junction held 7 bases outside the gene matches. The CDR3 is CASSPTGGRPYEQYF. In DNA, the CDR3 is TGTGCCAGCAGCCCGACAGGGGGGCGCCCCTACGAGCAGTACTTC.

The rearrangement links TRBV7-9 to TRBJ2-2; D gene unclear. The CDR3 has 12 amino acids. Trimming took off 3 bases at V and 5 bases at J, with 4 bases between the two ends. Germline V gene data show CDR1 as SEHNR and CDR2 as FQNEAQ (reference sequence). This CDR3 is CASSFETGELFF. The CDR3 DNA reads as TGTGCCAGCAGCTTTGAGACCGGGGAGCTGTTTTTT.

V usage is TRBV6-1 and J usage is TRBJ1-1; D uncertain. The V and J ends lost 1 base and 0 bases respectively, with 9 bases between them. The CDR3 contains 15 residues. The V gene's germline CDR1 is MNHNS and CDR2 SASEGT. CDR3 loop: CASSEDRTVNTEAFF. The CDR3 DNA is TGTGCCAGCAGTGAAGACCGCACAGTGAACACTGAAGCTTTCTTT.

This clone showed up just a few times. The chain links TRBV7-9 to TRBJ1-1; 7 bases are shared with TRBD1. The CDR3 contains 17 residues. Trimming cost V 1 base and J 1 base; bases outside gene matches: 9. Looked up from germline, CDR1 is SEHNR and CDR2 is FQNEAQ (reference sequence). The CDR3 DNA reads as TGTGCCAGCAGCTTAGATAAAGGGGGCAGGGGGAACACTGAAGCTTTCTTT. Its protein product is CASSLDKGGRGNTEAFF.

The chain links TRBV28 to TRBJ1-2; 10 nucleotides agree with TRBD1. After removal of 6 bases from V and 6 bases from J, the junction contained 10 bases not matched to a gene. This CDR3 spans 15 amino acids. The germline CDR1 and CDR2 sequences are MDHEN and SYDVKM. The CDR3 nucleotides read TGTGCCAGCAGGCTTCCGGGACAGGGGTCAAATGGCTACACCTTC. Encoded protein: CASRLPGQGSNGYTF.

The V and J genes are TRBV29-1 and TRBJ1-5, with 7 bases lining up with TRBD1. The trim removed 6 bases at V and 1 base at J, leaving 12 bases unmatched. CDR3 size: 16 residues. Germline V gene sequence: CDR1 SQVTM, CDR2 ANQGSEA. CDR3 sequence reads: CSVIIETGISNQPQHF. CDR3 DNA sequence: TGCAGCGTAATTATCGAGACAGGGATAAGCAATCAGCCCCAGCATTTT.